This T cell receptor beta chain was documented in a study of T cells after yellow fever vaccination. Study results and caveats: Booster sampling recovered most clones from primary vaccination (around 97% CD4, around 88% CD8). Researchers report a weaker secondary response that nonetheless peaked faster, day 5 versus 15.

From the 5' RACE reads, TCRdb called clonotypes with MiXCR, one entry per CDR3 protein. The sample consists of about 170,000 distinct CDR3 sequences, 8% to 13% of them appearing once. CDR3 length equals 14 residues. Trimming took off 7 bases at V and 5 bases at J, with 15 bases between the two ends. The germline gives CDR1 MNHEY, CDR2 SVGEGT. This clonotype was seen many times. Its specificity is not known. The TCR was taken from a man in his late teens or twenties who received the YFV17D yellow fever vaccine. The gene calls are TRBV6-2 or TRBV6-3 and TRBJ1-5; D might be TRBD1 (5 bases). The sample was CD8+ T cells sorted from PBMCs, taken 15 days after the yellow fever booster vaccination. The CDR3 DNA reads TGTGCCAGCACTCACCCCCAGGGCGATCAGCCCCAGCATTTT. This codes for CASTHPQGDQPQHF.